A selection of T cell receptor beta chains follows, all from one sample in a study of blood T cell repertoires in COVID-19. Assay used: immunoSEQ multiplex PCR; TCRdb lists only in-frame clones, some missing. The data hold about 180,000 clones, with 75% to 90% observed a single time. Input material: peripheral blood. Receptor source: a human donor with active or convalescent COVID-19. The donor label of this sample is uncertain. Each CDR3 is given with its conserved first and last residue. A D gene is named only where the DNA matches it firmly.

14	TRBV6-5	TRBJ1-1	-	CASSSQGLNTEAFF
13	TRBV25-1	TRBJ2-3	-	CASSGASLDTQYF
14	TRBV7-2	TRBJ2-6	-	CASIRGSGANVLTF
17	TRBV25-1	TRBJ1-5	-	CASSGPGPGYSNQPQHF
14	TRBV5-1	TRBJ1-2	-	CASSLAPGSYGYTF
14	TRBV5-6	TRBJ1-1	TRBD1	CASSFQGAETEAFF
14	TRBV11-2	TRBJ2-5	-	CASSLQGAQETQYF
16	TRBV4-3	TRBJ2-3	TRBD2	CASSRLQGTSGDTQYF
15	TRBV11-2	TRBJ2-1	-	CASSADLSTYNEQFF
17	TRBV4-2	TRBJ1-1	-	CASSQSTGTSMNTEAFF
17	TRBV4-3	TRBJ1-4	TRBD1	CASSQDWGQGAWEKLFF
16	TRBV4-2	TRBJ2-3	-	CASSPGAVPSTDTQYF
16	TRBV7-3	TRBJ2-1	TRBD2	CASSPVLAGADNEQFF
14	TRBV28	TRBJ1-3	-	CATQTDYSGNTIYF
17	TRBV7-2	TRBJ2-5	TRBD2	CASSFLAVSGGWETQYF
15	TRBV6-5	TRBJ2-5	-	CASSYPLGEQETQYF
18	TRBV5-4	TRBJ2-3	TRBD1	CASSLSRGSRVGTDTQYF
14	TRBV7-3	TRBJ1-2	TRBD1	CASGTGASAYGYTF
14	TRBV27	TRBJ1-1	TRBD1	CASSLGTANTEAFF
16	TRBV18	TRBJ2-3	-	CASSPYGSALTDTQYF
16	TRBV7-7	TRBJ2-3	-	CASSPMGRTSTDTQYF
16	TRBV11-3	TRBJ2-7	-	CASSSSGLTPNAEQYF
13	TRBV12-3/TRBV12-4	TRBJ1-4	TRBD1	CAIQTGANEKLFF
14	TRBV2	TRBJ2-5	TRBD2	CASSEGGGRGTQYF
12	TRBV10-3	TRBJ2-3	-	CAISSRVDTQYF
15	TRBV7-7	TRBJ2-2	-	CASGPGGLNTGELFF
15	TRBV7-9	TRBJ2-2	-	CASSLVTGYTGELFF
16	TRBV4-1	TRBJ1-2	TRBD1	CASSQDRRQGTEVHTF
16	TRBV5-1	TRBJ2-1	TRBD2	CASSLMREAAYNEQFF
20	TRBV9	TRBJ2-5	-	CASSAPVAVKVGGTQETQYF
16	TRBV4-3	TRBJ2-1	TRBD2	CASSQETSGGADEQFF
12	TRBV2	TRBJ1-1	-	CATSLLHTEAFF
14	TRBV30	TRBJ2-5	TRBD2	CAWSVLMGGETQYF
13	TRBV2	TRBJ1-4	-	CATKWGQNEKLFF
18	TRBV10-3	TRBJ1-1	TRBD1	CAISGSRDRGIGDTEAFF
13	TRBV7-9	TRBJ2-7	-	CASTPVEGYEQYF
13	TRBV5-1	TRBJ1-6	-	CASSYSGDSPLHF
16	TRBV5-1	TRBJ2-7	-	CASSPRVGGPSDEQYF
15	TRBV5-8	TRBJ2-7	-	CASSFGAPRTYEQYF
15	TRBV6-2/TRBV6-3	TRBJ2-7	TRBD2	CASSYSILAGYEQYF